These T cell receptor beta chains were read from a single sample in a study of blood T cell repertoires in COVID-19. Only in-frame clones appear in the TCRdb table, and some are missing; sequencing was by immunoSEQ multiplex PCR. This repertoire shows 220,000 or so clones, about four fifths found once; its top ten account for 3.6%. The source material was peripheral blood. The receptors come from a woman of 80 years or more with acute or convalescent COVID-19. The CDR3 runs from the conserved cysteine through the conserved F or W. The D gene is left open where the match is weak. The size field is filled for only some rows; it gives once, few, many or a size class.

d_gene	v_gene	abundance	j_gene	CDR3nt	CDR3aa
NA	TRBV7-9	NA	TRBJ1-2	TGTGCCAGCAGCTTAGATCAGGGGCCCCTCGGCTACACCTTC	CASSLDQGPLGYTF
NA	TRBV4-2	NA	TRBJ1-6	TGTGCCAGCAGCCAAGACGAAAGCGGCAGGGGAGTCCTCCACTTT	CASSQDESGRGVLHF
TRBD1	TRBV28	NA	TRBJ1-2	TGTGCCAGCAGTTTAGGGGGGACAGGGGGGTATGGCTACACCTTC	CASSLGGTGGYGYTF
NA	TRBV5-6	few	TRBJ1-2	TGTGCCAGCAGCTTTCAGGGTATTAACTATGGCTACACCTTC	CASSFQGINYGYTF
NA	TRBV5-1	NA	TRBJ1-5	TGCGCCAGCAGCGCGTTAGGGGAGGGTCAGCCCCAGCATTTT	CASSALGEGQPQHF
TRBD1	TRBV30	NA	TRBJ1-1	TGTGCCCGCAGGGGCGGGACAGGGTACACTGAAGCTTTCTTT	CARRGGTGYTEAFF
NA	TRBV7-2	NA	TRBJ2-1	TGTGCCAGCAGCCCCAGACGAGGTAACAATGAGCAGTTCTTC	CASSPRRGNNEQFF
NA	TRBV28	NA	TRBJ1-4	TGTGCCAGCAGTTTACAGGGATCGGAGAAACTGTTTTTT	CASSLQGSEKLFF
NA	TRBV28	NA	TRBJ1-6	TGTGCCAGCAGTTTAACCCAGGGGCTGGGTTCACCCCTCCACTTT	CASSLTQGLGSPLHF
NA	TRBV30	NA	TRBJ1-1	TGTGCCTGGAGTGTAAGACCGGGGACTGAAGCTTTCTTT	CAWSVRPGTEAFF
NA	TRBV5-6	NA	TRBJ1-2	TGTGCCAGCAGCGGCAGGATGGACTCTAACTATGGCTACACCTTC	CASSGRMDSNYGYTF
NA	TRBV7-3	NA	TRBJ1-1	TGTGCCAGCAGCTTGGGGGCGAACACTGAAGCTTTCTTT	CASSLGANTEAFF
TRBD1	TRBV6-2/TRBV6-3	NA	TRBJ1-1	TGTGCCAGCAGTCGGACAGGGAGGGACACTGAAGCTTTCTTT	CASSRTGRDTEAFF
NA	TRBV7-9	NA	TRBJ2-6	TGTGCCAGCAGCTTAGTACAGGGCCCCTCTGGGGCCAACGTCCTGACTTTC	CASSLVQGPSGANVLTF
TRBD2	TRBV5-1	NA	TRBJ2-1	TGCGCCAGCAGCTTTAGCGGGGGGGCCAAGGATGAGCAGTTCTTC	CASSFSGGAKDEQFF
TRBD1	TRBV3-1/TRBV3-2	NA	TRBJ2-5	TGTGCCAGCAGTCAGACAGGGGGCAGAGAGACCCAGTACTTC	CASSQTGGRETQYF
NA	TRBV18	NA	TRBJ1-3	TGTGCCAGCTCACCCGGGGGCTCTGGAAACACCATATATTTT	CASSPGGSGNTIYF
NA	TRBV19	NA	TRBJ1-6	TGTGCCAGTACCGACAGCTCAGGCACCTATAATTCACCCCTCCACTTT	CASTDSSGTYNSPLHF
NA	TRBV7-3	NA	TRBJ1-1	TGTGCCAGCAGCTTAAAGGGGGGGCCGAACACTGAAGCTTTCTTT	CASSLKGGPNTEAFF
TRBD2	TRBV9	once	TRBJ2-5	TGTGCCAGCAGCGTAGCTAGCGGGGGTACAGAGACCCAGTACTTC	CASSVASGGTETQYF
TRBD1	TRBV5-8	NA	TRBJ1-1	TGTGCCAGCAGCGCGTACGGGACAGTTGGCGGTGAAGCTTTCTTT	CASSAYGTVGGEAFF
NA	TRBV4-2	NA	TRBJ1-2	TGTGCCAGCAGCCAAATCAGTCCACAAAACTATGGCTACACCTTC	CASSQISPQNYGYTF
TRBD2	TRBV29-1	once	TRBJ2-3	TGCAGCGTTGAAGAGGGAGCGGGGGTCACGGGGGCAGATACGCAGTATTTT	CSVEEGAGVTGADTQYF
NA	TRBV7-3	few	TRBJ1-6	TGTGCCAGCAGCTTAACGGGCCAGGGAACTTCACCCCTCCACTTT	CASSLTGQGTSPLHF
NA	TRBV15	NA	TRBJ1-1	TGTGCCACCAGCAAAGGGGTTACAGGGAACACTGAAGCTTTCTTT	CATSKGVTGNTEAFF
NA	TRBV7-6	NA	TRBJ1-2	TGTGCCAGCAGCTTTAATACGGACTATGGCTACACCTTC	CASSFNTDYGYTF
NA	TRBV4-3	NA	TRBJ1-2	TGCGCCAGCAGCCAAGATCAGGGAATTAACTATGGCTACACCTTC	CASSQDQGINYGYTF
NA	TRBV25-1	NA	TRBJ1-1	TGTGCCAGCAGTCCCCCGGGGGGCCGTACTGAAGCTTTCTTT	CASSPPGGRTEAFF
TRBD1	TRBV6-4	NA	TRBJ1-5	TGTGCCAGCAGGGACAGGCGGCTGGTTGCGCCCCAGCATTTT	CASRDRRLVAPQHF
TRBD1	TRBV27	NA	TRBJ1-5	TGTGCCAGCAGCGGGCTTCGCGGACAGGGCCTTCTCCAGCCCCAGCATTTT	CASSGLRGQGLLQPQHF
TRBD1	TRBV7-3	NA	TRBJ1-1	TGTGCCAGCAGCTCCAGGACAGGACCCAACACTGAAGCTTTCTTT	CASSSRTGPNTEAFF
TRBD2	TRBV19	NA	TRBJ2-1	TGTGCCAGTAGGTCGGAGCGGGGGGATCCCTACAATGAGCAGTTCTTC	CASRSERGDPYNEQFF
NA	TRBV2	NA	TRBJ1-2	TGTGCCAGCAGTGATGAGGGGGGGACTAACTATGGCTACACCTTC	CASSDEGGTNYGYTF
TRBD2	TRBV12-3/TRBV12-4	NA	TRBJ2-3	TGTGCCAGCAGTCGGGGAGGGAGAGATACGCAGTATTTT	CASSRGGRDTQYF
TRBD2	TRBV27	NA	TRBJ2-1	TGTGCCAGCAGTTTAATTATTGGCGGACTAGCACCTGACAATGAGCAGTTCTTC	CASSLIIGGLAPDNEQFF
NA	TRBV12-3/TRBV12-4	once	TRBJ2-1	TGTGCCAGCAGTTATGGGGGGTGGGATGAGCAGTTCTTC	CASSYGGWDEQFF
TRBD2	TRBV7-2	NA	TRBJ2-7	TGTGCCAGCAGCCCCCTATACGGCGGGGGGGAAGAGCAGTACTTC	CASSPLYGGGEEQYF
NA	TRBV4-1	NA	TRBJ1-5	TGCGCCAGCAGCCAGAGAAGAGAACAGCCCCAGCATTTT	CASSQRREQPQHF
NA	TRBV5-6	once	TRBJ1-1	TGTGCCAGCAGCTCTACCCGGGGGAACACTGAAGCTTTCTTT	CASSSTRGNTEAFF
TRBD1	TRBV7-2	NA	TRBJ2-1	TGTGCCAGCAGCTTAGCAGACAGGGGTCGATACAATGAGCAGTTCTTC	CASSLADRGRYNEQFF
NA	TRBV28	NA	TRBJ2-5	TGTGCCAGCAGCTTAGGCCGTGTGGAGACCCAGTACTTC	CASSLGRVETQYF
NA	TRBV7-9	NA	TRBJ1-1	TGTGCCAGCAGCTCCCTCGGGGTGAGCACTGAAGCTTTCTTT	CASSSLGVSTEAFF
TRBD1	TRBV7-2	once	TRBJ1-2	TGTGCCAGCAGCCCGACAGGGTTGGGCTATGGCTACACCTTC	CASSPTGLGYGYTF
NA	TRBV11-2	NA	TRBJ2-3	TGTGCCAGCAGCTTCGGCAGTTATGGAGGGATCACAGATACGCAGTATTTT	CASSFGSYGGITDTQYF
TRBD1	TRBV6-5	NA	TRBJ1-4	TGTGCCAGCAGATCCACAGGGGGGAGACGCGAAAAACTGTTTTTT	CASRSTGGRREKLFF
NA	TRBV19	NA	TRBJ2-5	TGTGCCAGTAGCTCGAGAATGGGGCACCAAGAGACCCAGTACTTC	CASSSRMGHQETQYF
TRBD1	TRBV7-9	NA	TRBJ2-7	TGTGCCAGCAGCCGGACAGGGGAGCCCTACGAGCAGTACTTC	CASSRTGEPYEQYF
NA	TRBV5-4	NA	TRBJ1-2	TGTGCCAGCAGCTTAGATAGTCTCTACTATGGCTACACCTTC	CASSLDSLYYGYTF
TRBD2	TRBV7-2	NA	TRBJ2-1	TGTGCCAGCAGCTTAGCTGGGCGGGGCGGGGGTAATGAGCAGTTCTTC	CASSLAGRGGGNEQFF
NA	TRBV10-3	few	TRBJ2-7	TGTGCCATCAGTGAGTCCACGGGGAGCGGGCCGCAGTACTTC	CAISESTGSGPQYF
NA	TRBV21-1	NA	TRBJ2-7	TGTGCCAGCAGCAAAGTACGAGCGTACTACGAGCAGTACTTC	CASSKVRAYYEQYF
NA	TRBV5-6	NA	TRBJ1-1	TGTGCCAGCAGTGGGTTGACAGTCATGAACACTGAAGCTTTCTTT	CASSGLTVMNTEAFF
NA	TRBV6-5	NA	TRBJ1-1	TGTGCCAGCAGTTCCCCGGTCGGGAGTTGGAACACTGAAGCTTTCTTT	CASSSPVGSWNTEAFF
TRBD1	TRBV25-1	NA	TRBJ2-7	TGTGCCAGCAGTGGGGGACAGGGGTCCTACGAGCAGTACTTC	CASSGGQGSYEQYF
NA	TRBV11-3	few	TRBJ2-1	TGTGCCAGCAGCACCCGAAACACCCATGAGCAGTTCTTC	CASSTRNTHEQFF
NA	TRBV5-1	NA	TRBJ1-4	TGCGCCAGCAGCTTGGCGACAGGCCCCGAAAAACTGTTTTTT	CASSLATGPEKLFF
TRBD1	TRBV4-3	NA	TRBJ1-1	TGCGCCAGCAGCCAAGGAACAGGGGGCCTTATGAACACTGAAGCTTTCTTT	CASSQGTGGLMNTEAFF
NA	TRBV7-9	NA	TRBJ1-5	TGTGCCAGCGCCGTCTGGGGAGAAGGTCAGCCCCAGCATTTT	CASAVWGEGQPQHF